The following is a T cell receptor beta chain sequence with its context. The antigen remains unidentified. The sample originates from a study of cytomegalovirus exposure and HLA in healthy donors. Notes on the study in general: The study recorded 160 or so TCR beta chains that were cytomegalovirus-associated. According to reports, the classifier identified cytomegalovirus status with high specificity and sensitivity. Most subjects' HLA-A and HLA-B alleles were reportedly predicted from TCR beta sequences.

CDR3 length: 13 amino acids. Germline V gives CDR1 SGHTA, CDR2 FQGTGA. V shed 5 bases and J 10 bases; nucleotides not matched to a gene: 8. PCR primers comprised 60 Vbeta and 13 Jbeta primers. The table came from immunoSEQ multiplex PCR; TCRdb's copy has only in-frame clones and leaves some out. The data show around 140,000 clones, 87% seen once. The gene calls are TRBV7-3 and TRBJ2-1; 7 bases are a match to TRBD2. The sample comprised PBMCs. The receptor was derived from a woman between 25 and 40 years old in good health and CMV-seronegative. In DNA form, the CDR3 reads TGTGCCAGCAGCCGGGGAGGGCAAACCGAGCAGTTCTTC. It encodes CASSRGGQTEQFF.